This is a list of T cell receptor beta chains from one sample in a study of graft-versus-host responses after intestinal transplantation. These receptors have no identified antigens. Using immunoSEQ multiplex PCR, the repertoire was profiled, and TCRdb retains in-frame clones only, with some absent. The sample has fewer than 85,000 clones; around 89% are singletons. The source was unstimulated CD8+ T cells sorted from spleen or lymph node cells, collected before intestinal transplant. Receptors were obtained from a human donor who received an intestinal transplant. The conserved cysteine and the conserved F or W are not part of the CDR3 here.

V gene	J gene	CDR3 protein
TRBV19	TRBJ1-2	ASSMSGRGAWGLSDYGYT
TRBV5-6	TRBJ1-1	ASSLGGGATEAF
TRBV11-2	TRBJ2-7	ASSPPAPYEQY
TRBV5-6	TRBJ2-7	ASSSGTSGSPPWEQY
TRBV28	TRBJ1-4	ASMPGENEKLF
TRBV12-5	TRBJ2-1	ASGSFEGGHYNEQF
TRBV11-2	TRBJ2-7	ASSLGLEQY
TRBV2	TRBJ2-3	ASILGGAPDTQY
TRBV9	TRBJ2-1	ASSQGDNEQF
TRBV10-2	-	ASSEEFLASRGTVDEQY
TRBV11-2	TRBJ1-2	ASSSLRDFPFYGYT